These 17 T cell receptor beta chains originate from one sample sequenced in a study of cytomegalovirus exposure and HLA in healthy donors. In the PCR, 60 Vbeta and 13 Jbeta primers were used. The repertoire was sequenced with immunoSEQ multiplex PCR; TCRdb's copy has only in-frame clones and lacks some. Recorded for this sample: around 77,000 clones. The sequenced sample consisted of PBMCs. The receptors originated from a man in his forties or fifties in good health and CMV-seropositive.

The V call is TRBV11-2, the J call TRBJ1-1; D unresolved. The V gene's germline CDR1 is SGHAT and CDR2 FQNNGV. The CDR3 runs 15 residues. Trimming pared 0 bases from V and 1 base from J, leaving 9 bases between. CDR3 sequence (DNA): TGTGCCAGCAGCTTAGAGAGTCTCGAGAACACTGAAGCTTTCTTT. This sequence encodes CASSLESLENTEAFF.

CDR3 loop: CASSRDSLRNTIYF. The CDR3 region has the DNA TGTGCCAGCAGCCGCGACTCATTACGCAACACCATATATTTT. V and J are TRBV5-4 and TRBJ1-3; D gene unclear. CDR3 length: 14 residues. V gave up 4 bases and J gave up 7 bases, with 15 bases separating them. Germline-derived CDR1 and CDR2 are SGHNT and YYREEE (reference sequence).

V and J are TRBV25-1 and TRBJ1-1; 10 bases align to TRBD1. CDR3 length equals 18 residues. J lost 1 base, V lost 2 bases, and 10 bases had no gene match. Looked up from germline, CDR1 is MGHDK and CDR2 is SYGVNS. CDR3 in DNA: TGTGCCAGCAGTGAACGGGACAGGGGACAACCTAGGAACACTGAAGCTTTCTTT. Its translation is CASSERDRGQPRNTEAFF.

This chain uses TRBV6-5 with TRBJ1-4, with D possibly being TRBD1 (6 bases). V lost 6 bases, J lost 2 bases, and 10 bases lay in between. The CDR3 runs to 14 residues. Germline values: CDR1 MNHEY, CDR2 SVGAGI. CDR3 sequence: CASSRQATNEKLFF. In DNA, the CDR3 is TGTGCCAGCAGCCGACAGGCTACTAATGAAAAACTGTTTTTT.

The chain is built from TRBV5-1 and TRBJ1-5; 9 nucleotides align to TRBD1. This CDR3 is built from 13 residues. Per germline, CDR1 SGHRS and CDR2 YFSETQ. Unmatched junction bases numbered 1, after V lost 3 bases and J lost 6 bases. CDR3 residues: CASSWGQGQPQHF. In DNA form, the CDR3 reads TGCGCCAGCAGCTGGGGACAGGGTCAGCCCCAGCATTTT.

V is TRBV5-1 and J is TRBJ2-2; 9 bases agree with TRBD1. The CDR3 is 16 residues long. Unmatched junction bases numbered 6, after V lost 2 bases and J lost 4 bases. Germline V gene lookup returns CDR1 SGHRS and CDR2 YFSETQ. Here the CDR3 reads CASSFLGQGGTGELFF. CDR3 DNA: TGCGCCAGCAGCTTTCTGGGACAGGGAGGCACCGGGGAGCTGTTTTTT.

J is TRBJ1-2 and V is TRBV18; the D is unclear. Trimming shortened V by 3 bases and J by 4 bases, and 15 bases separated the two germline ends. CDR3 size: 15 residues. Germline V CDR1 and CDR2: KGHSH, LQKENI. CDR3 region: CASSPSGERIYGYTF. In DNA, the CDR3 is TGTGCCAGCTCACCGAGCGGGGAAAGGATCTATGGCTACACCTTC.

The CDR3 sequence is CASSWEDYGYTF. In DNA, the CDR3 is TGTGCCAGCAGCTGGGAGGACTATGGCTACACCTTC. This rearrangement joins TRBV28 to TRBJ1-2; D call uncertain. Trimming removed 6 bases from V and 3 bases from J, with 8 bases in between. The CDR3 has 12 residues. CDR1 and CDR2 (germline): MDHEN, SYDVKM.

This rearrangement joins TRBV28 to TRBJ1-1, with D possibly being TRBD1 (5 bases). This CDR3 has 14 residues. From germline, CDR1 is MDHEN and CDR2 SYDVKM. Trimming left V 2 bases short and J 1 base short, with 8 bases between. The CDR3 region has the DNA TGTGCCAGCAGTTTAACAGGCGCGAACACTGAAGCTTTCTTT. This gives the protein CASSLTGANTEAFF.

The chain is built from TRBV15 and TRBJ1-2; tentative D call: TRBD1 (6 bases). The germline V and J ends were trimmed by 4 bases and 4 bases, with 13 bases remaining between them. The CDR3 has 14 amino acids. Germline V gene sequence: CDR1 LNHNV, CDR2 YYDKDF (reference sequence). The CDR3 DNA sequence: TGTGCCACCAGCACTTTAACAGGGACCTATGGCTACACCTTC. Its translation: CATSTLTGTYGYTF.

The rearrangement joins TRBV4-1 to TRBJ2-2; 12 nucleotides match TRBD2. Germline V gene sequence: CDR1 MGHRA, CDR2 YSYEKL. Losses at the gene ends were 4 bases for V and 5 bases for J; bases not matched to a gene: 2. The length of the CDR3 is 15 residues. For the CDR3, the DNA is TGCGCCAGCAGCCTTGGACTAGCGGGAACCGGGGAGCTGTTTTTT. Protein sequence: CASSLGLAGTGELFF.

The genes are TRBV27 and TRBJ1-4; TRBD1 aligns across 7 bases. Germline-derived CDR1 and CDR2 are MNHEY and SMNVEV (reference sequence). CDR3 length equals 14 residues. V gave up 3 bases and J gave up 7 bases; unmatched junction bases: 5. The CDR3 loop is CASSLTGIGEKLFF. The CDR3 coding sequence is TGTGCCAGCAGTTTGACAGGGATAGGTGAAAAACTGTTTTTT.

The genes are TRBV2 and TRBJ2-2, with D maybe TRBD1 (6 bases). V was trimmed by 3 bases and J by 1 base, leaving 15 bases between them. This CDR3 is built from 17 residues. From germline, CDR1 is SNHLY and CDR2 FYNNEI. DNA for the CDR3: TGTGCCAGCAGTGATCCTACAGGGACCGTGAACACCGGGGAGCTGTTTTTT. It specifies CASSDPTGTVNTGELFF.

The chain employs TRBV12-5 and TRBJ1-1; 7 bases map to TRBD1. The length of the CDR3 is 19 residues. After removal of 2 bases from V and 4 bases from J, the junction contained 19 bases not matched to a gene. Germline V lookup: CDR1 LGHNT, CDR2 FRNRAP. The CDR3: CASGLPPPGRGEVSTEAFF. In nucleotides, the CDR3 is TGTGCTAGTGGTTTGCCTCCCCCGGGCAGGGGGGAAGTGAGCACTGAAGCTTTCTTT.

The CDR3 sequence: CASRTGSYEQYV. The CDR3 DNA reads as TGTGCCAGCAGGACAGGGTCCTACGAGCAGTACGTC. This sequence joins TRBV6-5 and TRBJ2-7; TRBD1 matches at 7 bases. The CDR3 is made up of 12 amino acids. Germline trimming cut 6 bases from V and 1 base from J; bases unmatched to any gene: 0. Germline V gene sequence: CDR1 MNHEY, CDR2 SVGAGI.

CDR3 sequence: CASSYSRGGNTEAFF. CDR3 nucleotides: TGTGCCAGCAGTTACTCGCGGGGGGGGAACACTGAAGCTTTCTTT. This rearrangement joins TRBV6-5 to TRBJ1-1, with a tentative D call TRBD1 (5 bases). The V gene lost 0 bases and the J gene lost 1 base, with 9 bases spanning the gap. The CDR3 sequence is 15 residues long. Germline V lookup: CDR1 MNHEY, CDR2 SVGAGI.

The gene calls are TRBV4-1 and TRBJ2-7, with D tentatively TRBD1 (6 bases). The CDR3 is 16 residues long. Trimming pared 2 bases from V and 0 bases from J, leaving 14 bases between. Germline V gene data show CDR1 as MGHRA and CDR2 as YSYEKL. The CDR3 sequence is CASSQTPGHDSYEQYV. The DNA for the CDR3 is TGCGCCAGCAGCCAAACTCCGGGACACGACTCCTACGAGCAGTACGTC.